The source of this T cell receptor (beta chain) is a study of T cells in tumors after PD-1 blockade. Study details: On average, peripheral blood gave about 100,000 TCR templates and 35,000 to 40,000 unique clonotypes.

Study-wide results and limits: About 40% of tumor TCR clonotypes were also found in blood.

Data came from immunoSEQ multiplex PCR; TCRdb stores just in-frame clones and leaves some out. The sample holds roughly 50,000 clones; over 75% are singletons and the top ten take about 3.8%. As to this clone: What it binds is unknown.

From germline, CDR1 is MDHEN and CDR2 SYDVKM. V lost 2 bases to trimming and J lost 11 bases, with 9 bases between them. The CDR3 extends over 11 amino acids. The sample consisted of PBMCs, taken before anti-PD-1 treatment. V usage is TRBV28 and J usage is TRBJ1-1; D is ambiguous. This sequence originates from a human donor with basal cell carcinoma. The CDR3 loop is CASSLGSVAFF. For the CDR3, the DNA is TGTGCCAGCAGTTTAGGGTCGGTTGCTTTCTTT. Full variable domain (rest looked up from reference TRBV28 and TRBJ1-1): DVKVTQSSRYLVKRTGEKVFLECVQDMDHENMFWYRQDPGLGLRLIYFSYDVKMKEKGDIPEGYSVSREKKERFSLILESASTNQTSMYLCASSLGSVAFFGQGTRLTVV.